One TCR beta chain is described in this entry. The record originates from a study of blood T cell repertoires in COVID-19. Background on the study: Italy, Spain and the United States were the sources of the convalescent and acute COVID-19 samples.

This table comes from immunoSEQ multiplex PCR, and its TCRdb copy is limited to in-frame clones, with some not included. The repertoire holds tens of thousands of clones, with roughly 88% as singletons. The source of this sequence is a woman aged 45-60 years in a cohort sampled during active COVID-19. The source material was peripheral blood.

The CDR3 loop is CATNSGMDEKLFF. Here the CDR3 DNA reads TGTGCCACCAACAGTGGAATGGATGAAAAACTGTTTTTT. The gene calls are TRBV25-1 and TRBJ1-4; D call uncertain. V lost 10 bases to trimming and J lost 6 bases, with 15 bases between them. Germline CDR1 and CDR2: MGHDK and SYGVNS. The CDR3 is 13 residues long.